This entry concerns a single TCR beta chain. The antigen is unknown. This entry is derived from a study of T cell repertoires in ileal Crohn's disease. V lost 1 base and J 6 bases, leaving 15 bases between the germline ends. In germline, CDR1 is GTSNPN, CDR2 SVGIG (reference sequence). This CDR3 contains 14 residues. Overall study results and limits: All patients with clonality above 26.8% had endoscopic recurrence.

Here immunoSEQ multiplex PCR was the method, and the copy in TCRdb shows in-frame clones only, minus some. Among around 6,000 clones listed, around 79% were seen once. The receptor comes from an adult with Crohn's disease. The gene calls are TRBV30 and TRBJ1-1; unclear D gene. Sequencing was performed on ileal tissue. CDR3 DNA: TGTGCCTGGAGTGGCCGAGGGTGGGAGCCTGAAGCTTTCTTT. Protein sequence: CAWSGRGWEPEAFF.